The 17 T cell receptor beta chains below all came from one sample that was sequenced in a study of OX40 agonist ivuxolimab in advanced cancers. The protocol was immunoSEQ multiplex PCR, while the TCRdb copy is restricted to in-frame clones and leaves out a portion. This repertoire shows approximately 45,000 clones, 85% to 95% found once; its top ten account for roughly 11%. The sample here was CD4+ or CD8+ T cells sorted from blood, taken in a trial of the OX40 agonist ivuxolimab. Every receptor here comes from an adult with an advanced solid tumor such as melanoma, head and neck, liver or kidney cancer.

CDR3 nucleotides: TGTGCCAGCAGACCGACTAGCGGGAGGGGCTACGAGCAGTACTTC. Protein: CASRPTSGRGYEQYF. The chain recombines TRBV7-8 with TRBJ2-7; TRBD2 matches at 14 bases. The CDR3 covers 15 residues. Germline V gene data show CDR1 as SGHVS and CDR2 as FQNEAQ. V lost 6 bases to trimming and J lost 3 bases; unmatched junction nucleotides: 4.

The chain combines TRBV13 with TRBJ2-4; D ambiguous. Germline V gene lookup returns CDR1 PRHDT and CDR2 FYEKMQ (reference sequence). This CDR3 has 16 amino acids. V was cut by 4 bases and J by 0 bases, with 13 bases left in between. The CDR3 loop reads CASSSPEVPAKNIQYF. The CDR3 region has the DNA TGTGCCAGCAGCTCACCCGAGGTGCCAGCCAAAAACATTCAGTACTTC.

This chain uses TRBV18 with TRBJ2-3; D remains unclear. This CDR3 contains 14 residues. V was trimmed by 5 bases and J by 0 bases, leaving 9 bases between them. CDR1 is KGHSH, CDR2 LQKENI, per germline. CDR3 sequence: CASSSPRSTDTQYF. CDR3 nucleotides: TGTGCCAGCTCATCCCCACGTAGCACAGATACGCAGTATTTT.

The chain carries TRBV11-2 and TRBJ1-2, with D unresolved. With 5 bases removed from V and 7 bases from J, the gap between germline ends came to 17 bases. The CDR3 is 14 residues long. In germline, CDR1 is SGHAT, CDR2 FQNNGV. For the CDR3, the DNA is TGTGCCAGCAGCCCCCCGGGCCGTTGGAGTGGCTACACCTTC. Protein product: CASSPPGRWSGYTF.

The chain recombines TRBV13 with TRBJ1-2, with 7 positions matching TRBD1. V lost 5 bases, J lost 5 bases, and 5 bases stayed unmatched. The CDR3 length is 13 residues. Looked up from germline, CDR1 is PRHDT and CDR2 is FYEKMQ (reference sequence). In DNA, the CDR3 is TGTGCCAGCAGCCCCGGGACAGCTTATGGCTACACCTTC. Translating it yields CASSPGTAYGYTF.

This clone was recorded only once. The J gene is TRBJ2-1, the V gene TRBV5-1, with 7 bases fitting TRBD2. V shed 0 bases, J shed 2 bases, and the junction held 5 bases outside the gene matches. The germline V gene has CDR1 SGHRS and CDR2 YFSETQ. This CDR3 comprises 16 residues. The CDR3 DNA reads TGCGCCAGCAGCTTGGAGCCTAGCGGTCCCTACAATGAGCAGTTCTTC. Protein: CASSLEPSGPYNEQFF.

The chain links TRBV11-1 to TRBJ2-3; D gene uncertain. CDR1 SGHAT and CDR2 FQDESV come from the germline V gene (reference sequence). This CDR3 is 14 amino acids long. Deletions cut 5 bases from V and 2 bases from J, with 11 bases between. The CDR3 loop is CASSPGLNTDTQYF. The CDR3, as DNA: TGTGCCAGCAGCCCGGGCCTTAACACAGATACGCAGTATTTT.

V gene TRBV14 combines with J gene TRBJ2-7; D perhaps matches TRBD2 (5 bases). V was clipped by 2 bases and J by 6 bases, with 20 bases between them. The CDR3 covers 16 residues. Per the germline V gene, CDR1 is SGHDN and CDR2 is FVKESK. The CDR3: CASSQRRMGATFEQYF. The CDR3 nucleotides read TGTGCCAGCAGCCAACGCCGAATGGGAGCCACTTTCGAGCAGTACTTC.

The chain couples TRBV7-9 to TRBJ2-7; 10 positions match TRBD1. V trimming: 5 bases; J trimming: 3 bases; junction bases outside the gene matches: 19. The CDR3 sequence is 19 residues long. Germline V gene sequence: CDR1 SEHNR, CDR2 FQNEAQ (reference sequence). CDR3 sequence (DNA): TGTGCCAGCAGCCCCGCCGGGACAGGGGTTCCATCTCATCTCTACGAGCAGTACTTC. It translates to CASSPAGTGVPSHLYEQYF.

The chain combines TRBV9 with TRBJ1-1; no reliable D call. Germline V lookup: CDR1 SGDLS, CDR2 YYNGEE. Trimming removed 3 bases at V and 2 bases at J, with 14 bases between. The CDR3 has 15 residues. The CDR3 coding sequence is TGTGCCAGCAGCGCAAGCAGTATGCACAACACTGAAGCTTTCTTT. Translated, it gives CASSASSMHNTEAFF.

The chain combines TRBV2 with TRBJ2-7; 8 nucleotides agree with TRBD1. Germline trimming cut 7 bases from V and 7 bases from J; bases unmatched to any gene: 9. Germline V gives CDR1 SNHLY, CDR2 FYNNEI. The CDR3 contains 13 residues. CDR3 residues: CASTGQGPQEQYF. CDR3 in DNA: TGTGCCAGCACCGGACAGGGACCCCAAGAGCAGTACTTC.

This chain connects TRBV28 to TRBJ1-1; D is unclear. Germline CDR1 MDHEN, CDR2 SYDVKM. V lost 5 bases to trimming and J lost 1 base, with 14 bases between them. The CDR3 spans 15 residues. The CDR3 region is CASSPRTVRNTEAFF. The CDR3 coding sequence is TGTGCCAGCAGTCCACGCACGGTTCGGAACACTGAAGCTTTCTTT.

V and J are TRBV2 and TRBJ2-5, with a tentative D call TRBD2 (6 bases). This CDR3 is 12 amino acids long. The germline CDR1 and CDR2 sequences are SNHLY and FYNNEI. The V gene lost 6 bases and the J gene lost 5 bases, with 10 bases spanning the gap. In DNA, the CDR3 is TGTGCCAGCAGCGGGGGACCGGAGACCCAGTACTTC. It codes for CASSGGPETQYF.

The gene calls are TRBV19 and TRBJ2-3; D is ambiguous. The CDR3 extends over 14 amino acids. Trimming removed 0 bases at V and 2 bases at J, with 6 bases between. CDR1 is LNHDA and CDR2 is SQIVND in the germline V gene (reference sequence). Here the CDR3 reads CASSIDSYTDTQYF. In DNA form, the CDR3 reads TGTGCCAGTAGTATAGACAGCTACACAGATACGCAGTATTTT.

The CDR3, as DNA: TGTGCCCTGGAGTGGGTGGGGGGTTACGAGCAGTACTTC. The encoded protein is CALEWVGGYEQYF. The J gene is TRBJ2-7, the V gene TRBV30, with D possibly being TRBD2 (6 bases). Germline V gives CDR1 GTSNPN, CDR2 SVGIG (reference sequence). The germline V and J ends were trimmed by 8 bases and 4 bases, with 18 bases remaining between them. The CDR3 loop spans 13 amino acids.

A word on this clone: Other DNA sequences from this sample encode an identical CDR3 as well. The chain links TRBV27 to TRBJ2-1; TRBD2 agrees at 10 bases. In germline, CDR1 is MNHEY, CDR2 SMNVEV (reference sequence). The CDR3 covers 16 residues. The V and J ends lost 5 bases and 4 bases, in that order; junction bases with no gene match: 8. CDR3 in DNA: TGTGCCAGCAGTCTAGGACTAGCGGCCTCTTACAATGAGCAGTTCTTC. It translates to CASSLGLAASYNEQFF.

The chain is built from TRBV19 and TRBJ2-7, with 9 bases fitting TRBD1. This CDR3 is built from 16 residues. Trimming removed 2 bases from V and 1 base from J; junction bases left unmatched: 6. The V gene's germline CDR1 is LNHDA and CDR2 SQIVND (reference sequence). The CDR3 sequence: CASSISGTGFSYEQYF. The CDR3 region has the DNA TGTGCCAGTAGTATATCCGGGACAGGGTTTTCCTACGAGCAGTACTTC. The complete variable domain, with remaining parts taken from reference TRBV19 and TRBJ2-7, reads DGGITQSPKYLFRKEGQNVTLSCEQNLNHDAMYWYRQDPGQGLRLIYYSQIVNDFQKGDIAEGYSVSREKKESFPLTVTSAQKNPTAFYLCASSISGTGFSYEQYFGPGTRLTVT.